One sample yielded the 26 T cell receptor beta chains listed below, sequenced in a study of blood T cell repertoires in COVID-19. Profiled with immunoSEQ multiplex PCR; TCRdb holds only in-frame clones, not every one. The table has 450,000 to 500,000 clones, 80% to 90% seen once. The sample taken for sequencing was peripheral blood. The receptors were sampled from a human donor in a cohort sampled during active COVID-19.

CDR3 coding DNA: TGTGCCTGGAGACCCCAGGGCCACAATCAGCCCCAGCATTTT. Its translation: CAWRPQGHNQPQHF. The J gene is TRBJ1-5, the V gene TRBV30; the D gene is possibly TRBD1 (5 bases). CDR1 is GTSNPN, CDR2 SVGIG, per germline (reference sequence). Trimming cost V 3 bases and J 3 bases, with 12 bases left between them. The CDR3 consists of 14 residues.

The V and J genes are TRBV6-5 and TRBJ1-1; 7 bases line up with TRBD1. Germline V gives CDR1 MNHEY, CDR2 SVGAGI. This CDR3 has 16 amino acids. Losses at the gene ends were 4 bases for V and 6 bases for J; bases not matched to a gene: 14. CDR3 DNA: TGTGCCAGCAGTTTCACGACGACAGGGCGTGGCGCTGAAGCTTTCTTT. Amino acids: CASSFTTTGRGAEAFF.

J is TRBJ1-3 and V is TRBV19; D gene ambiguous. CDR3 length: 13 residues. CDR1 is LNHDA, CDR2 SQIVND, per germline (reference sequence). Trimming removed 4 bases from V and 4 bases from J, with 8 bases in between. The CDR3 protein is CASSRGPGNTIYF. The CDR3 coding sequence is TGTGCCAGTAGTAGAGGGCCCGGAAACACCATATATTTT.

The chain employs TRBV18 and TRBJ2-7, with 7 bases that match TRBD1. J gave up 4 bases and V 4 bases, and 4 bases lay outside the gene matches. The CDR3 runs to 13 residues. In germline, CDR1 is KGHSH, CDR2 LQKENI. The CDR3 nucleotides read TGTGCCAGCTCACGGGACAGCCTATACGAGCAGTACTTC. Protein product: CASSRDSLYEQYF.

The rearrangement joins TRBV7-8 to TRBJ2-3; D is unresolved. CDR1 is SGHVS and CDR2 is FQNEAQ in the germline V gene. CDR3 length equals 13 residues. The V gene lost 5 bases and the J gene lost 6 bases, with 12 bases spanning the gap. CDR3 bases: TGTGCCAGCAGCCGCGTAGTAGTGGATACGCAGTATTTT. Translating it yields CASSRVVVDTQYF. Full variable domain (rest looked up from reference TRBV7-8 and TRBJ2-3): GAGVSQSPRYKVAKRGQDVALRCDPISGHVSLFWYQQALGQGPEFLTYFQNEAQLDKSGLPSDRFFAERPEGSVSTLKIQRTQQEDSAVYLCASSRVVVDTQYFGPGTRLTVL.

The chain has TRBV3-1 (or the pseudogene TRBV3-2) and TRBJ1-2; D may be TRBD1 (5 bases). The germline V and J ends were trimmed by 0 bases and 6 bases, with 17 bases remaining between them. The CDR3 has 16 residues. The germline V gene has CDR1 LGHDT and CDR2 YNNKEL (reference sequence). CDR3 sequence reads: CASSQDFFMGGDGYTF. The CDR3, as DNA: TGTGCCAGCAGCCAAGACTTCTTCATGGGGGGAGATGGCTACACCTTC.

The chain is built from TRBV19 and TRBJ1-5; tentatively, D is TRBD1 (6 bases). The CDR3 spans 14 residues. The germline V gene encodes CDR1 LNHDA and CDR2 SQIVND (reference sequence). Trimming shortened V by 7 bases and J by 4 bases, and 14 bases separated the two germline ends. The CDR3: CASTGTPWNQPQHF. The DNA of the CDR3 is TGTGCCAGTACCGGGACACCTTGGAATCAGCCCCAGCATTTT.

This chain links TRBV6-5 with TRBJ1-4; D gene ambiguous. Germline assignment: CDR1 MNHEY and CDR2 SVGAGI. This CDR3 region has 14 residues. The germline V and J ends were trimmed by 6 bases and 0 bases, with 8 bases remaining between them. The CDR3 nucleotides read TGTGCCAGCAGGGTCAGTGCAACTAATGAAAAACTGTTTTTT. It codes for CASRVSATNEKLFF.

The chain is built from TRBV28 and TRBJ1-1; 8 positions agree with TRBD1. V lost 3 bases to trimming and J lost 8 bases; unmatched junction nucleotides: 5. This CDR3 region has 13 residues. Germline values: CDR1 MDHEN, CDR2 SYDVKM. CDR3 DNA: TGTGCCAGCAGTTTGGGCAGGGGGCTGGAAGCTTTCTTT. As protein: CASSLGRGLEAFF.

The V gene is TRBV19, the J gene TRBJ2-7, with TRBD2 identical over 12 bases. The CDR3 totals 18 residues. Trimming took 3 bases from V and 0 from J; bases not matched to a gene: 9. Per germline, CDR1 LNHDA and CDR2 SQIVND (reference sequence). CDR3 sequence (DNA): TGTGCCAGTAGTATGGGGCTAGCGGGAGGGCTCCCCTCCTACGAGCAGTACTTC. Protein sequence: CASSMGLAGGLPSYEQYF.

The rearrangement joins TRBV19 to TRBJ2-3; TRBD1 matches 7 bases. V shed 4 bases, J shed 4 bases, and the junction held 8 bases outside the gene matches. Germline loops: CDR1 LNHDA, CDR2 SQIVND (reference sequence). This CDR3 is built from 15 residues. CDR3 region: CASSKTGFLPDTQYF. As DNA, the CDR3 is TGTGCCAGTAGTAAGACAGGGTTTCTGCCAGATACGCAGTATTTT.

CDR3: CASSEGRGGTRGETQYF. CDR3 nucleotide sequence: TGCGCCAGCAGTGAAGGTCGGGGTGGAACTAGAGGAGAGACCCAGTACTTC. This rearrangement joins TRBV10-1 to TRBJ2-5; a possible D gene is TRBD2 (5 bases). This CDR3 has 17 residues. From germline, CDR1 is WNHNN and CDR2 SYGVQD (reference sequence). V was clipped by 3 bases and J by 4 bases, with 21 bases between them.

The J gene is TRBJ2-2, the V gene TRBV19; 9 bases align to TRBD1. The CDR3 is 14 amino acids. Unmatched junction bases numbered 3, after V lost 5 bases and J lost 5 bases. Germline V gene lookup returns CDR1 LNHDA and CDR2 SQIVND (reference sequence). The CDR3 is CASSGTGWTGELFF. CDR3 sequence (DNA): TGTGCCAGTAGTGGGACAGGGTGGACCGGGGAGCTGTTTTTT.

V and J are TRBV5-5 and TRBJ2-1; tentative D call: TRBD2 (6 bases). The CDR3 has 14 amino acids. Germline lookup yields CDR1 SGHKS and CDR2 YYEKEE (reference sequence). V lost 4 bases and J lost 6, with 14 bases in between. The chain's CDR3 is CASSPVTGGNEQFF. The CDR3 DNA sequence: TGTGCCAGCAGCCCCGTCACCGGGGGCAATGAGCAGTTCTTC. The full variable domain, in which reference TRBV5-5 and TRBJ2-1 provide the parts outside the CDR3, is DAGVTQSPTHLIKTRGQQVTLRCSPISGHKSVSWYQQVLGQGPQFIFQYYEKEERGRGNFPDRFSARQFPNYSSELNVNALLLGDSALYLCASSPVTGGNEQFFGPGTRLTVL.

The chain links TRBV5-1 to TRBJ2-3; 9 nucleotides agree with TRBD2. The CDR3 extends over 15 amino acids. From germline, CDR1 is SGHRS and CDR2 YFSETQ. V lost 4 bases to trimming and J lost 6 bases; unmatched junction nucleotides: 9. The CDR3 spells CASSPQSGRSDTQYF. The CDR3 DNA is TGCGCCAGCAGCCCCCAGAGCGGGAGGTCTGATACGCAGTATTTT. The variable domain in full, with the rest retrieved from reference TRBV5-1 and TRBJ2-3, is KAGVTQTPRYLIKTRGQQVTLSCSPISGHRSVSWYQQTPGQGLQFLFEYFSETQRNKGNFPGRFSGRQFSNSRSEMNVSTLELGDSALYLCASSPQSGRSDTQYFGPGTRLTVL.

This chain uses TRBV6-6 with TRBJ2-2; maybe TRBD1 (5 bases). The CDR3 extends over 16 amino acids. Deletions cut 5 bases from V and 2 bases from J, with 15 bases between. Germline CDR1 reads MNHNY; CDR2 reads SVGAGI (reference sequence). The CDR3 here is CASSNPQDLNTGELFF. The CDR3 nucleotides are TGTGCCAGCAGTAACCCACAGGACCTAAACACCGGGGAGCTGTTTTTT.

The rearrangement links TRBV7-3 to TRBJ2-1; the match to TRBD2 covers 13 bases. CDR1 is SGHTA and CDR2 is FQGTGA in the germline V gene. The trim removed 5 bases at V and 6 bases at J, leaving 4 bases unmatched. The CDR3 is 15 residues long. In DNA, the CDR3 is TGTGCCAGCAGCAAGGGACTAGCGGGAAGCAATGAGCAGTTCTTC. Protein product: CASSKGLAGSNEQFF.

This sequence joins TRBV28 and TRBJ2-3; tentative D call: TRBD2 (5 bases). Germline CDR1 is MDHEN and CDR2 is SYDVKM. The length of the CDR3 is 11 residues. The CDR3 coding sequence is TGTGTCGTCGGACGGGATGCAGCGCAGTATTTT. It codes for CVVGRDAAQYF.

V gene TRBV6-1 combines with J gene TRBJ2-1, with D possibly being TRBD2 (7 bases). V was pared by 0 bases and J by 6 bases, with 18 bases between. There are 17 residues in the CDR3. CDR1 MNHNS and CDR2 SASEGT come from the germline V gene. CDR3 in DNA: TGTGCCAGCAGTGAAGCGTCGGGGGCGGGAGAGGGCAATGAGCAGTTCTTC. The encoded protein is CASSEASGAGEGNEQFF.

The V gene is TRBV6-6, the J gene TRBJ1-6, with D unresolved. V was clipped by 6 bases and J by 9 bases, with 12 bases between them. Germline V gives CDR1 MNHNY, CDR2 SVGAGI (reference sequence). The CDR3 contains 13 residues. DNA for the CDR3: TGTGCCAGCAGAGTTGAGAGGGTTTCACCCCTCCACTTT. Its protein is CASRVERVSPLHF.

This chain links TRBV14 with TRBJ1-1, with D possibly being TRBD1 (6 bases). The CDR3 runs to 15 residues. Germline V gene lookup returns CDR1 SGHDN and CDR2 FVKESK. The V gene lost 1 base and the J gene lost 0 bases, with 9 bases spanning the gap. The CDR3 reads CASSQVDRLNTEAFF. CDR3 in DNA: TGTGCCAGCAGCCAAGTGGACAGACTGAACACTGAAGCTTTCTTT. Full variable domain (outside the CDR3, taken from reference TRBV14 and TRBJ1-1): EAGVTQFPSHSVIEKGQTVTLRCDPISGHDNLYWYRRVMGKEIKFLLHFVKESKQDESGMPNNRFLAERTGGTYSTLKVQPAELEDSGVYFCASSQVDRLNTEAFFGQGTRLTVV.

The chain has TRBV18 and TRBJ2-2; TRBD1 aligns across 11 bases. This CDR3 has 18 amino acids. Losses at the gene ends were 2 bases for V and 5 bases for J; bases not matched to a gene: 10. Per germline, CDR1 KGHSH and CDR2 LQKENI. The CDR3 DNA reads TGTGCCAGCTCACCAAGATGGACAGGGGGCGTCAAGACCGGGGAGCTGTTTTTT. This codes for CASSPRWTGGVKTGELFF.

The rearrangement joins TRBV7-2 to TRBJ1-4; 7 bases line up with TRBD1. The CDR3 has 15 residues. After removal of 1 base from V and 8 bases from J, the junction contained 7 bases not matched to a gene. Germline-derived CDR1 and CDR2 are SGHTA and FQGNSA. In DNA, the CDR3 is TGTGCCAGCAGCTTAGTAACCGGACAGGAGGAAAAACTGTTTTTT. Its protein product is CASSLVTGQEEKLFF.

The chain uses TRBV7-2 and TRBJ2-7; a weak D match, TRBD1 (5 bases). This CDR3 contains 14 residues. Germline loops: CDR1 SGHTA, CDR2 FQGNSA. Trimming stripped 0 bases from V and 0 bases from J, with 6 bases between. In DNA form, the CDR3 reads TGTGCCAGCAGCTTAGCTGACAGCTCCTACGAGCAGTACTTC. This sequence encodes CASSLADSSYEQYF.

The chain is built from TRBV5-5 and TRBJ1-3, with unresolved D. The CDR3 consists of 15 residues. Trimming left V 0 bases short and J 0 bases short, with 7 bases between. CDR1 and CDR2 (germline): SGHKS, YYEKEE (reference sequence). The CDR3 sequence is CASSLGYTSGNTIYF. The DNA of the CDR3 is TGTGCCAGCAGCTTGGGCTATACCTCTGGAAACACCATATATTTT.

This chain connects TRBV11-2 to TRBJ2-7; 9 bases match TRBD1. V gave up 1 base and J gave up 6 bases; unmatched junction bases: 1. The CDR3 extends over 13 amino acids. CDR1 SGHAT and CDR2 FQNNGV come from the germline V gene. The CDR3, as DNA: TGTGCCAGCAGCTTAGGGACAGGGGCCGAGCAGTACTTC. Protein sequence: CASSLGTGAEQYF.